The next 20 T cell receptor beta chains were all read from a single sample in a study of shared clonotypes between healthy human individuals. CD45RO negativity and positive selection for CCR7 defined naive CD8 cells, a population that excluded terminally differentiated effector memory CD45RA+ cells. Generated by immunoSEQ multiplex PCR, the TCRdb table keeps only in-frame clones and is missing some. The table lists about 800,000 clones, 96% of them singletons. Sequencing was performed on naive CD8+ T cells sorted from blood. These TCRs come from a man aged 25-45 years in good health.

The rearrangement joins TRBV6-1 to TRBJ2-2, with a tentative D call TRBD2 (5 bases). Germline V gene sequence: CDR1 MNHNS, CDR2 SASEGT. There are 15 residues in the CDR3. V was clipped by 1 base and J by 3 bases, with 9 bases between them. CDR3 in amino acids: CASSEVGLDTGELFF. Written as DNA, the CDR3 is TGTGCCAGCAGTGAAGTAGGACTCGACACCGGGGAGCTGTTTTTT.

This clone is a singleton in its sample. The J gene is TRBJ2-1, the V gene TRBV28; D could derive from TRBD1 or TRBD2 (5 bases each). V dropped 1 base and J dropped 3 bases, with 10 bases sitting between them. The CDR3 is made up of 15 amino acids. CDR1 and CDR2 (germline): MDHEN, SYDVKM. CDR3 DNA: TGTGCCAGCAGTTTATTGGGGGAACGCTACAATGAGCAGTTCTTC. Its translation is CASSLLGERYNEQFF. The full variable domain, completed using reference TRBV28 and TRBJ2-1, is DVKVTQSSRYLVKRTGEKVFLECVQDMDHENMFWYRQDPGLGLRLIYFSYDVKMKEKGDIPEGYSVSREKKERFSLILESASTNQTSMYLCASSLLGERYNEQFFGPGTRLTVL.

This clone is a singleton in its sample. The V and J genes are TRBV7-8 and TRBJ2-5, with 11 bases aligning to TRBD1. J was trimmed by 5 bases and V by 5 bases; bases with no gene match: 10. The CDR3 loop spans 16 amino acids. CDR1 and CDR2 from the germline V gene are SGHVS and FQNEAQ. DNA of the CDR3: TGTGCCAGCAGCCCGTCCGGACAGGGGGCTTGGGAGACCCAGTACTTC. This encodes CASSPSGQGAWETQYF.

Turning to this clone: Other DNA sequences in this specimen translate into the identical CDR3. The gene calls are TRBV11-2 and TRBJ2-7; D is unclear. V was pared by 1 base and J by 7 bases, with 8 bases between. The germline gives CDR1 SGHAT, CDR2 FQNNGV. The CDR3 sequence is 12 residues long. The DNA for the CDR3 is TGTGCCAGCAGCTTAGGGCCCCTAGAGCAGTACTTC. It translates to CASSLGPLEQYF.

This chain connects TRBV19 to TRBJ1-5, with D maybe TRBD1 (6 bases). The CDR3 sequence is 14 residues long. Trimming cost V 3 bases and J 2 bases, with 8 bases left between them. The germline CDR1 and CDR2 sequences are LNHDA and SQIVND (reference sequence). The CDR3 reads CASSIRGGNQPQHF. Written as DNA, the CDR3 is TGTGCCAGTAGTATCAGGGGTGGCAATCAGCCCCAGCATTTT.

This chain uses TRBV5-1 with TRBJ2-1, with D unclear. The V gene lost 0 bases and the J gene lost 7 bases, with 11 bases spanning the gap. The CDR3 spans 14 residues. CDR1 is SGHRS and CDR2 is YFSETQ in the germline V gene. In DNA form, the CDR3 reads TGCGCCAGCAGCTTGGTTCTGGGCTTTAATGAGCAGTTCTTC. This sequence encodes CASSLVLGFNEQFF.

The CDR3: CASSQDNGGPQETQYF. Written as DNA, the CDR3 is TGCGCCAGCAGCCAAGATAATGGGGGCCCCCAAGAGACCCAGTACTTC. The chain carries TRBV4-3 and TRBJ2-5; tentatively, D is TRBD1 (6 bases). This CDR3 comprises 16 residues. Deletions cut 0 bases from V and 1 base from J, with 12 bases between. CDR1 LGHNA and CDR2 YSLEER come from the germline V gene.

The chain employs TRBV19 and TRBJ1-1; D unresolved. Trimming removed 3 bases from V and 4 bases from J, with 9 bases in between. The CDR3 length is 13 residues. CDR1 is LNHDA and CDR2 is SQIVND in the germline V gene (reference sequence). The CDR3 bases are TGTGCCAGTAGTATCTGGGATGGCACTGAAGCTTTCTTT. Encoded protein: CASSIWDGTEAFF.

V gene TRBV2 combines with J gene TRBJ1-2; tentatively, D is TRBD1 (5 bases). The V end was cut by 11 bases, the J end by 6 bases, with 19 bases between. CDR3 size: 13 residues. Germline V gives CDR1 SNHLY, CDR2 FYNNEI. The CDR3, as DNA: TGTGCCTGGCGCCCGAGGGGCGCAAATGGCTACACCTTC. The encoded protein is CAWRPRGANGYTF.

The chain joins TRBV29-1 to TRBJ2-1; the D is unclear. Per the germline V gene, CDR1 is SQVTM and CDR2 is ANQGSEA. The length of the CDR3 is 13 residues. Trimming removed 0 bases at V and 8 bases at J, with 11 bases between. The CDR3 DNA is TGCAGCGTTGAAGATAATCCCTCGCATGAGCAGTTCTTC. This translates into CSVEDNPSHEQFF.

The V and J genes are TRBV19 and TRBJ2-1; 9 nucleotides line up with TRBD2. Trimming cost V 3 bases and J 3 bases; bases outside gene matches: 3. CDR1 and CDR2 from the germline V gene are LNHDA and SQIVND (reference sequence). The CDR3 sequence is 15 residues long. CDR3 nucleotide sequence: TGTGCCAGTAGTATTAGTAGCGGGGGCTACAATGAGCAGTTCTTC. This encodes CASSISSGGYNEQFF.

V usage is TRBV5-1 and J usage is TRBJ2-3; D is unresolved. Germline loops: CDR1 SGHRS, CDR2 YFSETQ. The CDR3 loop spans 12 amino acids. V was clipped by 4 bases and J by 2 bases, with 5 bases between them. CDR3 loop: CASSPNTDTQYF. As DNA, the CDR3 is TGCGCCAGCAGCCCGAACACAGATACGCAGTATTTT.

V usage is TRBV2 and J usage is TRBJ2-1; TRBD1 agrees at 10 bases. This CDR3 has 15 amino acids. CDR1 and CDR2 (germline): SNHLY, FYNNEI. The V gene end was trimmed by 3 bases and the J gene end by 4 bases; junction bases not matched to a gene: 3. Here the CDR3 DNA reads TGTGCCAGCAGTGATCGGGACAGGGGATACAATGAGCAGTTCTTC. Its protein product is CASSDRDRGYNEQFF.

V usage is TRBV7-6 and J usage is TRBJ1-3; D is ambiguous. Germline values: CDR1 SGHVS, CDR2 FNYEAQ. The CDR3 has 16 residues. Trimming shortened V by 5 bases and J by 1 base, and 15 bases separated the two germline ends. The CDR3 DNA follows: TGTGCCAGCAGCCCTCTCAAGGGTCAATCTGGAAACACCATATATTTT. Its protein product is CASSPLKGQSGNTIYF. The variable domain in full, completed from reference TRBV7-6 and TRBJ1-3, reads GAGVSQSPRYKVTKRGQDVALRCDPISGHVSLYWYRQALGQGPEFLTYFNYEAQQDKSGLPNDRFSAERPEGSISTLTIQRTEQRDSAMYRCASSPLKGQSGNTIYFGEGSWLTVV.

This sequence joins TRBV6-1 and TRBJ2-7; the D gene is possibly TRBD2 (5 bases). This CDR3 is 17 amino acids long. V was shortened by 3 bases and J by 2 bases, with 20 bases between the two germline ends. Per the germline V gene, CDR1 is MNHNS and CDR2 is SASEGT. The CDR3 DNA reads as TGTGCCAGCAGTGAGGGCCCTGACAAGGAGGTACCCTACGAGCAGTACTTC. It codes for CASSEGPDKEVPYEQYF.

The chain is built from TRBV27 and TRBJ2-3; D gene unclear. Looked up from germline, CDR1 is MNHEY and CDR2 is SMNVEV (reference sequence). The V end was cut by 5 bases, the J end by 2 bases, with 11 bases between. This CDR3 region has 14 residues. CDR3 sequence (DNA): TGTGCCAGCAGTAGGGTCCAGTACACAGATACGCAGTATTTT. As protein: CASSRVQYTDTQYF.

As regards this clone: The sample holds other DNA sequences that translate to the same CDR3. The chain employs TRBV9 and TRBJ2-6, with D unclear. This CDR3 is built from 12 residues. Germline-derived CDR1 and CDR2 are SGDLS and YYNGEE. Trimming shortened V by 3 bases and J by 2 bases, and 0 bases separated the two germline ends. CDR3 sequence: CASSAGANVLTF. The CDR3 DNA sequence: TGTGCCAGCAGCGCTGGGGCCAACGTCCTGACTTTC.

This chain uses TRBV5-1 with TRBJ1-2; D possibly corresponds to TRBD1 (5 bases). Looked up from germline, CDR1 is SGHRS and CDR2 is YFSETQ. V shed 4 bases and J shed 0 bases, with 31 bases lying between them. This CDR3 has 21 amino acids. This chain's CDR3 is CASSPGTEYGDLTKANYGYTF. CDR3 DNA: TGCGCCAGCAGCCCCGGGACGGAGTACGGCGACCTGACGAAGGCTAACTATGGCTACACCTTC.

The V and J genes are TRBV11-2 and TRBJ1-1, with no clear D. V lost 7 bases and J 0 bases, leaving 6 bases between the germline ends. The CDR3 has 12 residues. Germline CDR1 reads SGHAT; CDR2 reads FQNNGV. The CDR3 nucleotides are TGTGCCAGCAATGGCATGAACACTGAAGCTTTCTTT. Translating gives CASNGMNTEAFF.

V usage is TRBV4-1 and J usage is TRBJ2-7; unclear D gene. The CDR3 is 13 amino acids. Germline CDR1 and CDR2: MGHRA and YSYEKL. V dropped 0 bases and J dropped 2 bases, with 5 bases sitting between them. The CDR3: CASSQDWAYEQYF. CDR3 sequence (DNA): TGCGCCAGCAGCCAAGATTGGGCCTACGAGCAGTACTTC.